This T cell receptor (beta chain) was recovered during a study of blood T cell repertoires in COVID-19. Cohort allocation depended upon clinical history that participants reported. Generated by immunoSEQ multiplex PCR, the TCRdb table keeps only in-frame clones and is missing some. The table has 120,000 to 150,000 clones, just under 85% seen once. Trimming removed 2 bases from V and 6 bases from J, with 11 bases in between. The germline gives CDR1 MNHEY, CDR2 SMNVEV (reference sequence). The CDR3 covers 15 residues. This TCR was sampled from a woman between 40 and 55 years old who had recovered from COVID-19. The chain couples TRBV27 to TRBJ1-6, with D possibly matching TRBD1 (6 bases). The material sequenced was PBMCs or T cells enriched from blood (not recorded which). The CDR3: CASSLTTGLNSPLHF. As DNA, the CDR3 is TGTGCCAGCAGTTTAACGACAGGCCTTAATTCACCCCTCCACTTT.